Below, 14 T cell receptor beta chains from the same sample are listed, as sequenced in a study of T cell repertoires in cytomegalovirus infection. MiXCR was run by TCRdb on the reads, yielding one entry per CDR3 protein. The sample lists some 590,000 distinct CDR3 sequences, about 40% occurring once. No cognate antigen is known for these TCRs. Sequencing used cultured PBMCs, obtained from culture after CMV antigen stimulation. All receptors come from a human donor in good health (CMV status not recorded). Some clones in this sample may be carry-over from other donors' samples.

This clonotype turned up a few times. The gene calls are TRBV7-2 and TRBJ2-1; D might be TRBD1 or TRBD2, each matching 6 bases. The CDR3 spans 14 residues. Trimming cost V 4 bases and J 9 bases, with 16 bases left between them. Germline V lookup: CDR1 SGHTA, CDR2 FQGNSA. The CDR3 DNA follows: TGTGCCAGCAGCTCGAGGGGGTTGCGGGGTGAGCAGTTCTTC. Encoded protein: CASSSRGLRGEQFF.

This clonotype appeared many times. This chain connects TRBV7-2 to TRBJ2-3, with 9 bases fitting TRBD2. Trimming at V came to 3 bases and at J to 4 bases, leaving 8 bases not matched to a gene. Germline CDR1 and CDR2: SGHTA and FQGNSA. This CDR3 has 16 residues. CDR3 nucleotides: TGTGCCAGCAGCTTGGTAGGGGCGGGGGGGCCAGATACGCAGTATTTT. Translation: CASSLVGAGGPDTQYF.

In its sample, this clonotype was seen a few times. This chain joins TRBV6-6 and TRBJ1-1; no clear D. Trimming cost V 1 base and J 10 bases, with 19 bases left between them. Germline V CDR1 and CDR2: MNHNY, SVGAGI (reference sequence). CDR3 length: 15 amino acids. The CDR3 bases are TGTGCCAGCAGTTACTTTCCAGCCGGTGGTTCTGGAGCTTTCTTT. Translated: CASSYFPAGGSGAFF.

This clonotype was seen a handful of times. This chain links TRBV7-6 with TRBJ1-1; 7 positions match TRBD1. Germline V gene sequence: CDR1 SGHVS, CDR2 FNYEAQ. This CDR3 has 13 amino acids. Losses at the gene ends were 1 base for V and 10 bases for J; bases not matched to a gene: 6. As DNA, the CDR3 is TGTGCCAGCAGCTTAGGACAGGGCGGGCCAGCTTTCTTT. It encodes CASSLGQGGPAFF.

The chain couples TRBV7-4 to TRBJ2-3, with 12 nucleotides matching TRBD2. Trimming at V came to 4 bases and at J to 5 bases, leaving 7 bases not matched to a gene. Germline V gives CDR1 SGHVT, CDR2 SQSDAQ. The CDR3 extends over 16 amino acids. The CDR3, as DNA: TGTGCCAGCAGCTACCTAGCGGGAGGGCCGGGAGATACGCAGTATTTT. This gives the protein CASSYLAGGPGDTQYF.

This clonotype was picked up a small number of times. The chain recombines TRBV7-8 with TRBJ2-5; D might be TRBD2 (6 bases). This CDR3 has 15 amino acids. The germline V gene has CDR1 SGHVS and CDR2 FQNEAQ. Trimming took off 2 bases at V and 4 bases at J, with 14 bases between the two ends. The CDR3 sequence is CASSLNDFGGETQYF. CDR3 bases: TGTGCCAGCAGCTTAAACGATTTCGGGGGAGAGACCCAGTACTTC. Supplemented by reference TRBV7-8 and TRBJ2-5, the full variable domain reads GAGVSQSPRYKVAKRGQDVALRCDPISGHVSLFWYQQALGQGPEFLTYFQNEAQLDKSGLPSDRFFAERPEGSVSTLKIQRTQQEDSAVYLCASSLNDFGGETQYFGPGTRLLVL.

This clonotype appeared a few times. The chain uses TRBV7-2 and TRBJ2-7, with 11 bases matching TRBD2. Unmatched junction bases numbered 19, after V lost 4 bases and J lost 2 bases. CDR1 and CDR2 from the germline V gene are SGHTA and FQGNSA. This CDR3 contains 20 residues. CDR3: CASSSERPTLAGGDTYEQYF. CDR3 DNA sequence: TGTGCCAGCAGCTCCGAACGACCGACCTTAGCGGGAGGGGATACCTACGAGCAGTACTTC.

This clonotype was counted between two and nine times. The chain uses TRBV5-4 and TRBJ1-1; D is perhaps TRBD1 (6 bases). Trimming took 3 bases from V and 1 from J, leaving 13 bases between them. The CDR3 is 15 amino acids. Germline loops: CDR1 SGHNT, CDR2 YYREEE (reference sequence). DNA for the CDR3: TGTGCCAGCAGCTCAGGGCCAGGGGAGAACACTGAAGCTTTCTTT. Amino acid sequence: CASSSGPGENTEAFF.

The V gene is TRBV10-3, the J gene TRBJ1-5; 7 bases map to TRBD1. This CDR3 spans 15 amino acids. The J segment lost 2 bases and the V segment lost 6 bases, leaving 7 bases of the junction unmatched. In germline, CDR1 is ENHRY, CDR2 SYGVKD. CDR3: CAISPDRDGNQPQHF. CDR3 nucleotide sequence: TGTGCCATCAGCCCTGACAGGGATGGCAATCAGCCCCAGCATTTT.

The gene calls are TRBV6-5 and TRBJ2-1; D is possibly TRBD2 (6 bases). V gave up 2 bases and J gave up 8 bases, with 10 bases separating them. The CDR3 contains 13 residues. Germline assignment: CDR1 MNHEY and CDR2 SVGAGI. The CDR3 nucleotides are TGTGCCAGCAGTTACCTTACTAGCTATGAGCAGTTCTTC. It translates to CASSYLTSYEQFF.

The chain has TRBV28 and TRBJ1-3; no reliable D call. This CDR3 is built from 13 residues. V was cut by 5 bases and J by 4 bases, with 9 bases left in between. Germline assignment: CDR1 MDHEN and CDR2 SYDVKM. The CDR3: CASSTGPGNTIYF. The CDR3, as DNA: TGTGCCAGCAGTACCGGGCCGGGAAACACCATATATTTT.

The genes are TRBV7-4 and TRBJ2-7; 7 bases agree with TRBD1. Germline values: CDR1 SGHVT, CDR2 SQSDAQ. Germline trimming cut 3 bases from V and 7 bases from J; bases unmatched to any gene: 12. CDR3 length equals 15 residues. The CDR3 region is CASSFPRQGLLEQYF. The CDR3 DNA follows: TGTGCCAGCAGCTTCCCAAGACAGGGTTTGCTTGAGCAGTACTTC.

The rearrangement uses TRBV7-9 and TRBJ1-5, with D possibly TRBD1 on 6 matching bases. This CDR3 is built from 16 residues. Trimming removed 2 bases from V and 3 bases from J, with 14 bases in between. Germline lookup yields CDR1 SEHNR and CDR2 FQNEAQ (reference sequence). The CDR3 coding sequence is TGTGCCAGCAGCTTAAGCTCTGGGGGGGCCAATCAGCCCCAGCATTTT. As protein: CASSLSSGGANQPQHF. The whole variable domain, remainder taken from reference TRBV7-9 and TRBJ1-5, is DTGVSQNPRHKITKRGQNVTFRCDPISEHNRLYWYRQTLGQGPEFLTYFQNEAQLEKSRLLSDRFSAERPKGSFSTLEIQRTEQGDSAMYLCASSLSSGGANQPQHFGDGTRLSIL.

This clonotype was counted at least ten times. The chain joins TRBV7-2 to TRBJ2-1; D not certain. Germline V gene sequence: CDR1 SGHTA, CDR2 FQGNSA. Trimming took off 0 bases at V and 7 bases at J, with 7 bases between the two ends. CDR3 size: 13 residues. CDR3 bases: TGTGCCAGCAGCTTAGCGGTCAAAAATGAGCAGTTCTTC. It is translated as CASSLAVKNEQFF.